The sample holds a few counts of the clone carrying this T cell receptor beta chain. Antigen unknown. This specimen belongs to a study of PD-1 blockade in mismatch repair-deficient tumors. TCRdb keeps only in-frame clones here, not all; method: immunoSEQ multiplex PCR. The sample carries about 51,000 clones, roughly 78% recorded once. General observations from the study: Rapid post-treatment expansion, then contraction, generally preceding radiologic response, marked tumor-resident clones.

The source of this sequence is an adult with mismatch repair-deficient cancer. The specimen comprised peripheral blood, sampled 4 weeks after starting pembrolizumab.

The CDR3 DNA sequence: TGCGCCAGCAGCCCCGGACAGGAGGGTTATGGCTACACCTTC. As protein: CASSPGQEGYGYTF. The chain combines TRBV5-1 with TRBJ1-2; 7 positions match TRBD1. Trimming at V came to 4 bases and at J to 5 bases, leaving 8 bases not matched to a gene. Germline V gene lookup returns CDR1 SGHRS and CDR2 YFSETQ. The CDR3 runs 14 residues.